The rows below give T cell receptor beta chains drawn from one sample of a study of T-cell reconstitution after alpha-beta-depleted transplantation in children. One entry per CDR3 protein, called by TCRdb with MiXCR from the PCR reads. The data show 300,000 or so distinct CDR3 sequences, with over 20% seen just once and approximately 10% held by the top ten. The sequencing here drew on PBMCs, mostly from graft donor cells, taken 180 days after TCRalphabeta/CD19-depleted stem cell transplant. These receptors were obtained from a male patient under 18 who had a stem cell transplant for acute lymphoblastic leukemia, so the T cells may come from the graft donor. CDR3s include the opening cysteine and the closing phenylalanine or tryptophan. The D gene is left open where the match is weak. Size tells how often a clone was seen (once, few, many) or the class of an expanded clone, and some rows leave it out.

d_call	clone_size	v_call	j_call	cdr3_aa	cdr3_nt
.	.	TRBV18	TRBJ1-3	CASSLPRGTLGNTIYF	TGTGCCAGCTCCCTACCTAGGGGGACACTTGGAAACACCATATATTTT
.	.	TRBV15	TRBJ2-7	CATSRVKSGPYEQYF	TGTGCCACCAGCAGAGTCAAAAGCGGACCTTACGAGCAGTACTTC
.	many	TRBV5-1	TRBJ1-2	CASSPDVYYGYTF	TGCGCCAGCAGCCCGGACGTCTACTATGGCTACACCTTC
TRBD1	few	TRBV20-1	TRBJ2-7	CSASVTGGYEQYF	TGCAGTGCTAGTGTGACAGGGGGATACGAGCAGTACTTC
.	many	TRBV5-1	TRBJ1-1	CASSWSGANTEAFF	TGCGCCAGCAGCTGGTCAGGGGCGAACACTGAAGCTTTCTTT
.	.	TRBV12-3/TRBV12-4	TRBJ2-3	CASSLGGLGPDTQYF	TGTGCCAGCAGTTTGGGGGGTTTAGGACCTGATACGCAGTATTTT
.	.	TRBV21-1	TRBJ2-7	CASSKMGLGYEQYF	TGTGCCAGCTCCAAGATGGGGCTGGGCTACGAGCAGTACTTC
TRBD2	few	TRBV7-8	TRBJ2-4	CASSPELAGDMVSKNIQYF	TGTGCCAGCAGCCCGGAACTAGCGGGAGACATGGTATCCAAAAACATTCAGTACTTC
.	.	TRBV5-1	TRBJ2-6	CASSLVSGTGANVLTF	TGCGCCAGCAGCTTGGTTTCGGGGACTGGGGCCAACGTCCTGACTTTC
.	.	TRBV28	TRBJ2-7	CASRLAVSEQYF	TGTGCCAGCAGGTTAGCAGTGTCCGAGCAGTACTTC
TRBD1	many	TRBV5-1	TRBJ2-3	CASSGQARTDTQYF	TGCGCCAGCAGTGGACAGGCCCGCACAGATACGCAGTATTTT
.	few	TRBV7-9	TRBJ2-7	CASRQNYEQYF	TGTGCCAGCCGCCAGAACTACGAGCAGTACTTC
TRBD2	few	TRBV7-2	TRBJ2-7	CASSWGLAGAGEQYF	TGTGCCAGCAGCTGGGGACTAGCGGGAGCTGGAGAGCAGTACTTC
.	.	TRBV5-1	TRBJ1-1	CASSHDPRDTEAFF	TGCGCCAGCAGCCATGACCCCCGGGACACTGAAGCTTTCTTT
TRBD2	many	TRBV20-1	TRBJ2-2	CSARGWRETGELFF	TGCAGTGCTAGAGGTTGGCGGGAGACCGGGGAGCTGTTTTTT
.	.	TRBV12-3/TRBV12-4	TRBJ2-4	CASSLTKNIQYF	TGTGCCAGCAGTTTAACCAAAAACATTCAGTACTTC